The 21 T cell receptor beta chains in this list originate from one sample, sequenced in a study of CD8 T cell repertoires and HIV-1 epitope variants. The table came from immunoSEQ multiplex PCR; TCRdb's copy has only in-frame clones and leaves some out. Counted here are roughly 4,000 clones, under 65% occurring once; the ten biggest clones make up approximately 43%. No antigens are known for them. Specimen: cultured CD8+ T cells derived from PBMCs. The receptors stem from a male donor with HIV.

The rearrangement uses TRBV2 and TRBJ2-7; the D gene is possibly TRBD1 (6 bases). Germline V lookup: CDR1 SNHLY, CDR2 FYNNEI. The V end was cut by 6 bases, the J end by 5 bases, with 14 bases between. The CDR3 is 13 amino acids. The CDR3 nucleotides read TGTGCCAGCAGAGGGACACCCTATAACGAGCAGTACTTC. Protein sequence: CASRGTPYNEQYF.

V and J are TRBV6-5 and TRBJ1-2, with 9 bases lining up with TRBD1. This CDR3 has 15 residues. The J segment lost 5 bases and the V segment lost 9 bases, leaving 13 bases of the junction unmatched. CDR1 is MNHEY and CDR2 is SVGAGI in the germline V gene. The CDR3 DNA is TGTGCCAGGGGGCTTCCGGGACAGGGAATGTATGGCTACACCTTC. Protein sequence: CARGLPGQGMYGYTF.

The chain uses TRBV5-1 and TRBJ2-7, with D possibly matching TRBD1 (5 bases). V was trimmed by 4 bases and J by 2 bases, leaving 10 bases between them. This CDR3 comprises 13 residues. Per germline, CDR1 SGHRS and CDR2 YFSETQ. CDR3 sequence: CASSLTVAYEQYF. For the CDR3, the DNA is TGCGCCAGCAGCCTGACAGTTGCCTACGAGCAGTACTTC. Looking up the rest from reference TRBV5-1 and TRBJ2-7 gives the full variable domain: KAGVTQTPRYLIKTRGQQVTLSCSPISGHRSVSWYQQTPGQGLQFLFEYFSETQRNKGNFPGRFSGRQFSNSRSEMNVSTLELGDSALYLCASSLTVAYEQYFGPGTRLTVT.

This clone showed up just once. The rearrangement uses TRBV6-5 and TRBJ1-1; 8 positions agree with TRBD1. This CDR3 comprises 13 residues. Looked up from germline, CDR1 is MNHEY and CDR2 is SVGAGI. V lost 5 bases, J lost 6 bases, and 5 bases stayed unmatched. The CDR3 coding sequence is TGTGCCAGCAGTGTTGGACAGGGCGCTGAAGCTTTCTTT. Translating gives CASSVGQGAEAFF.

J is TRBJ1-5 and V is TRBV19; D is uncertain. Germline V gene sequence: CDR1 LNHDA, CDR2 SQIVND (reference sequence). V was pared by 5 bases and J by 0 bases, with 8 bases between. CDR3 length equals 14 residues. The CDR3 reads CASSQEYSNQPQHF. The CDR3 nucleotides are TGTGCCAGTAGTCAGGAATATAGCAATCAGCCCCAGCATTTT.

The chain joins TRBV7-6 to TRBJ1-2; D might be TRBD1 (5 bases). From germline, CDR1 is SGHVS and CDR2 FNYEAQ. V gave up 5 bases and J gave up 4 bases, with 14 bases separating them. The CDR3 runs to 14 residues. Written as DNA, the CDR3 is TGTGCCAGCAGCCCCGGCGGGGACCGCTATGGCTACACCTTC. It is translated as CASSPGGDRYGYTF.

This clone showed up just a few times. The genes are TRBV7-9 and TRBJ2-1, with D perhaps matching TRBD1 or TRBD2 (5 bases each). The CDR3 has 17 amino acids. Germline CDR1 is SEHNR and CDR2 is FQNEAQ (reference sequence). V was clipped by 1 base and J by 8 bases, with 21 bases between them. The CDR3: CASSLGDPGPPPYEQFF. CDR3 nucleotides: TGTGCCAGCAGCTTAGGGGATCCGGGACCCCCTCCGTATGAGCAGTTCTTC.

The J gene is TRBJ1-1, the V gene TRBV27; TRBD1 matches 8 bases. Germline V lookup: CDR1 MNHEY, CDR2 SMNVEV (reference sequence). V gave up 5 bases and J gave up 7 bases; unmatched junction bases: 15. CDR3 length: 16 amino acids. The CDR3 bases are TGTGCCAGCAGTCAAAATAGACTGGACAGGGCAGTTGAAGCTTTCTTT. Encoded protein: CASSQNRLDRAVEAFF.

The chain is built from TRBV6-1 and TRBJ1-1; D possibly corresponds to TRBD1 (6 bases). Germline V gene sequence: CDR1 MNHNS, CDR2 SASEGT. V lost 0 bases and J 5 bases, leaving 19 bases between the germline ends. The CDR3 covers 17 residues. The CDR3 loop is CASSEAMGGEIGTEAFF. The CDR3 bases are TGTGCCAGCAGTGAAGCTATGGGGGGCGAGATAGGAACTGAAGCTTTCTTT.

The chain carries TRBV9 and TRBJ2-5, with no clear D. Germline V lookup: CDR1 SGDLS, CDR2 YYNGEE. This CDR3 is built from 11 residues. V was shortened by 0 bases and J by 5 bases, with 2 bases between the two germline ends. In nucleotides, the CDR3 is TGTGCCAGCAGCGTAGAGGAGACCCAGTACTTC. Its translation: CASSVEETQYF. Together with reference TRBV9 and TRBJ2-5, the CDR3 gives the full variable domain: DSGVTQTPKHLITATGQRVTLRCSPRSGDLSVYWYQQSLDQGLQFLIQYYNGEERAKGNILERFSAQQFPDLHSELNLSSLELGDSALYFCASSVEETQYFGPGTRLLVL.

This chain links TRBV19 with TRBJ1-2; D might be TRBD1 (5 bases). The CDR3 extends over 14 amino acids. Trimming removed 6 bases from V and 2 bases from J, with 13 bases in between. Per germline, CDR1 LNHDA and CDR2 SQIVND (reference sequence). DNA for the CDR3: TGTGCCAGTAGCCCCAGGGCATACAACTATGGCTACACCTTC. Its protein product is CASSPRAYNYGYTF.

The chain combines TRBV28 with TRBJ2-2, with no clear D. Trimming stripped 3 bases from V and 6 bases from J, with 2 bases between. From germline, CDR1 is MDHEN and CDR2 SYDVKM. The CDR3 has 11 residues. CDR3 amino acids: CASSFPGELFF. CDR3 sequence (DNA): TGTGCCAGCAGTTTTCCCGGGGAGCTGTTTTTT.

The chain uses TRBV7-3 and TRBJ1-1; D gene unclear. Germline CDR1 is SGHTA and CDR2 is FQGTGA. The CDR3 totals 14 residues. V lost 1 base and J lost 4, with 10 bases in between. The DNA of the CDR3 is TGTGCCAGCAGCTTAAGGCCACGCTCCACTGAAGCTTTCTTT. Residues: CASSLRPRSTEAFF.

The V call is TRBV5-5, the J call TRBJ1-2; TRBD1 agrees at 8 bases. The CDR3 runs 17 residues. Per the germline V gene, CDR1 is SGHKS and CDR2 is YYEKEE (reference sequence). The J segment lost 5 bases and the V segment lost 4 bases, leaving 16 bases of the junction unmatched. CDR3 residues: CASSQGQGFPLSYGYTF. The DNA for the CDR3 is TGTGCCAGCAGCCAAGGACAGGGTTTCCCCCTTTCGTATGGCTACACCTTC.

The rearrangement joins TRBV28 to TRBJ2-3; 11 nucleotides agree with TRBD1. The CDR3 runs to 15 residues. After removal of 7 bases from V and 3 bases from J, the junction contained 6 bases not matched to a gene. CDR1 MDHEN and CDR2 SYDVKM come from the germline V gene. CDR3 region: CASTPWDRGTDTQYF. The CDR3 nucleotides are TGTGCCAGCACCCCTTGGGACAGGGGGACAGATACGCAGTATTTT. The full variable domain, with the rest looked up from reference TRBV28 and TRBJ2-3, is DVKVTQSSRYLVKRTGEKVFLECVQDMDHENMFWYRQDPGLGLRLIYFSYDVKMKEKGDIPEGYSVSREKKERFSLILESASTNQTSMYLCASTPWDRGTDTQYFGPGTRLTVL.

This chain joins TRBV28 and TRBJ1-4; D gene unclear. V dropped 6 bases and J dropped 0 bases, with 14 bases sitting between them. Germline V gene data show CDR1 as MDHEN and CDR2 as SYDVKM. The CDR3 consists of 16 residues. The CDR3 nucleotides are TGTGCCAGCAGCCGTTATCCGACTGCAACTAATGAAAAACTGTTTTTT. Translating it yields CASSRYPTATNEKLFF.

The chain has TRBV19 and TRBJ2-7; the D gene is possibly TRBD2 (5 bases). Germline values: CDR1 LNHDA, CDR2 SQIVND (reference sequence). The CDR3 sequence is 15 residues long. Trimming removed 3 bases from V and 3 bases from J, with 15 bases in between. This CDR3 reads CASSIGGTYSYEQYF. The CDR3 coding sequence is TGTGCCAGTAGTATTGGAGGAACTTACAGCTACGAGCAGTACTTC.

The rearrangement joins TRBV28 to TRBJ2-1, with TRBD2 matching 9 bases. Trimming removed 2 bases from V and 9 bases from J; junction bases left unmatched: 5. From germline, CDR1 is MDHEN and CDR2 SYDVKM. The CDR3 runs to 14 residues. The CDR3 here is CASSLTVAGAEQFF. The CDR3 bases are TGTGCCAGCAGTTTAACCGTAGCGGGAGCTGAGCAGTTCTTC.

A single count supports this clone. The V and J genes are TRBV19 and TRBJ2-3; D is perhaps TRBD1 (5 bases). V lost 7 bases to trimming and J lost 4 bases, with 18 bases between them. Germline V gene data show CDR1 as LNHDA and CDR2 as SQIVND (reference sequence). The CDR3 runs 15 residues. The CDR3 spells CASKEGASGADTQYF. CDR3 sequence (DNA): TGTGCCAGTAAAGAAGGGGCGAGTGGTGCAGATACGCAGTATTTT.

This clone appeared a few times. This chain uses TRBV5-1 with TRBJ1-4; 9 nucleotides agree with TRBD1. This CDR3 has 15 amino acids. Trimming removed 3 bases from V and 4 bases from J; junction bases left unmatched: 4. Germline values: CDR1 SGHRS, CDR2 YFSETQ. For the CDR3, the DNA is TGCGCCAGCAGCTCCTGGACAGGGGATAATGAAAAACTGTTTTTT. Its translation is CASSSWTGDNEKLFF.

The chain uses TRBV6-5 and TRBJ1-1; D ambiguous. The CDR3 covers 16 residues. From germline, CDR1 is MNHEY and CDR2 SVGAGI. The V gene lost 2 bases and the J gene lost 0 bases, with 13 bases spanning the gap. CDR3 nucleotide sequence: TGTGCCAGCAGTTACAGCGGGCTGGGAATGAACACTGAAGCTTTCTTT. It yields the protein CASSYSGLGMNTEAFF.